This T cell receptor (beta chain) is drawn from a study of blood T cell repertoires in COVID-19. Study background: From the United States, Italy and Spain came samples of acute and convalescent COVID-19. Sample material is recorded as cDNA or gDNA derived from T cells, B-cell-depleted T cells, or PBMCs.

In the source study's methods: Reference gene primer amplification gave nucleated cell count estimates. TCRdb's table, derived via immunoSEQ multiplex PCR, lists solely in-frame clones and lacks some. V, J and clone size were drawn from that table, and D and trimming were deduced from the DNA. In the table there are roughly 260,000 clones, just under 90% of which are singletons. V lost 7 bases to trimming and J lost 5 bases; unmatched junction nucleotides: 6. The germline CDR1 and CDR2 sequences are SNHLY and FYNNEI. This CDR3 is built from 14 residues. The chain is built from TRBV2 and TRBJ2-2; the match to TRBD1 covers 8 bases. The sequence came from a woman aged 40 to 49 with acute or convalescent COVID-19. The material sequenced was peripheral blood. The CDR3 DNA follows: TGTGCCAGCACCCGGACAGGGCGGACCGGGGAGCTGTTTTTT. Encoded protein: CASTRTGRTGELFF.